Shown below are 5 T cell receptor beta chains from a single sample sequenced in a study of CD8 T cells in Susac syndrome. RNA was extracted with the RNeasy kit, and a quantity of roughly 0.5 to 1 ug was reverse transcribed using random hexamers. TCRdb re-analysed the immunoSEQ multiplex PCR reads in MiXCR, keeping a single row per CDR3 protein. The data show about 300,000 distinct CDR3 sequences, with 90% to 95% seen just once and roughly 0.059% held by the top ten. The sample consisted of CD4+ T cells from PBMCs. These receptors all stem from a human donor with multiple sclerosis.

The chain carries TRBV20-1 and TRBJ2-5, with 8 nucleotides matching TRBD2. This CDR3 spans 13 amino acids. With V trimmed by 3 bases and J by 4 bases, 4 bases remained unmatched. Germline V gene lookup returns CDR1 DFQATT and CDR2 SNEGSKA (reference sequence). The CDR3 nucleotides are TGCAGTGCTAGGATGCTAGCGGGAGAGACCCAGTACTTC. Amino acid sequence: CSARMLAGETQYF.

This clonotype was seen only once. DNA for the CDR3: TGTGCCAGCAGTCCCGACAGGGTCCATGAGCAGTTCTTC. Translating gives CASSPDRVHEQFF. The V call is TRBV6-6, the J call TRBJ2-1, with 7 nucleotides matching TRBD1. Germline assignment: CDR1 MNHNY and CDR2 SVGAGI (reference sequence). V gave up 5 bases and J gave up 8 bases; unmatched junction bases: 6. The CDR3 is made up of 13 amino acids.

This chain links TRBV20-1 with TRBJ2-7, with 9 bases that match TRBD1. CDR3 length: 13 residues. Germline V gene sequence: CDR1 DFQATT, CDR2 SNEGSKA (reference sequence). The ends lost 3 bases at V and 5 bases at J; junction bases unmatched: 5. The CDR3 here is CSARGTGRDEQYF. CDR3 coding DNA: TGCAGTGCTAGGGGGACAGGGAGGGACGAGCAGTACTTC.

The CDR3 DNA reads TGTGCCAGCACGGCCCAGCGGAACACTGAAGCTTTCTTT. As protein: CASTAQRNTEAFF. V gene TRBV14 combines with J gene TRBJ1-1, with no clear D. Trimming stripped 7 bases from V and 1 base from J, with 10 bases between. This CDR3 has 13 amino acids. Looked up from germline, CDR1 is SGHDN and CDR2 is FVKESK. Full variable domain (remainder filled in from reference TRBV14 and TRBJ1-1): EAGVTQFPSHSVIEKGQTVTLRCDPISGHDNLYWYRRVMGKEIKFLLHFVKESKQDESGMPNNRFLAERTGGTYSTLKVQPAELEDSGVYFCASTAQRNTEAFFGQGTRLTVV.

The chain employs TRBV7-8 and TRBJ2-2; 7 nucleotides line up with TRBD2. The ends lost 5 bases at V and 5 bases at J; junction bases unmatched: 8. CDR3 length: 15 residues. Germline V lookup: CDR1 SGHVS, CDR2 FQNEAQ. CDR3: CASSIRDYLTGELFF. The CDR3 DNA follows: TGTGCCAGCAGCATCCGGGACTATTTGACCGGGGAGCTGTTTTTT.